Presented here are 28 T cell receptor beta chains from one specimen sequenced in a study of PD-1 blockade in classical Hodgkin lymphoma. Generated by immunoSEQ multiplex PCR, the TCRdb table keeps only in-frame clones and is missing some. The sample shows around 60,000 clones, roughly 85% of them seen only once. Time point indicated: cycle 4 day 1 (C4D1), after 5 to 7 weeks of nivolumab. Every patient was affected by relapse after autologous stem cell transplantation, while exposure to brentuximab vedotin was not uniform. The input for sequencing was peripheral blood mononuclear cells (PBMCs), taken before the fourth cycle of nivolumab. The receptor set was obtained from a human donor with classical Hodgkin lymphoma.

The chain combines TRBV7-9 with TRBJ2-5; 11 bases are a match to TRBD1. V was clipped by 4 bases and J by 5 bases; unmatched bases: 6. The CDR3 totals 15 residues. Germline V gives CDR1 SEHNR, CDR2 FQNEAQ (reference sequence). CDR3 sequence reads: CASSSGQGATETQYF. CDR3 DNA: TGTGCCAGCAGCTCTGGACAGGGGGCCACGGAGACCCAGTACTTC.

The chain carries TRBV5-1 and TRBJ1-5; D is possibly TRBD1 (5 bases). The CDR3 length is 16 residues. V shed 0 bases and J shed 6 bases, with 16 bases lying between them. The germline CDR1 and CDR2 sequences are SGHRS and YFSETQ. CDR3 DNA: TGCGCCAGCAGCTTGGAGTCCCCAGGGAAGGGTCAGCCCCAGCATTTT. This encodes CASSLESPGKGQPQHF. The full variable domain, in which reference TRBV5-1 and TRBJ1-5 provide the parts outside the CDR3, is KAGVTQTPRYLIKTRGQQVTLSCSPISGHRSVSWYQQTPGQGLQFLFEYFSETQRNKGNFPGRFSGRQFSNSRSEMNVSTLELGDSALYLCASSLESPGKGQPQHFGDGTRLSIL.

This sequence joins TRBV11-3 and TRBJ2-5, with TRBD1 matching over 9 bases. With 3 bases clipped from V and 3 bases from J, the junction kept 5 bases outside the gene matches. CDR1 is SGHNT, CDR2 YENEEA, per germline. The CDR3 spans 15 residues. The CDR3 sequence is CASSFGQGIEETQYF. The DNA for the CDR3 is TGTGCCAGCAGCTTTGGACAGGGGATAGAAGAGACCCAGTACTTC.

The J gene is TRBJ1-2, the V gene TRBV29-1; D remains ambiguous. V shed 7 bases and J shed 0 bases, with 6 bases lying between them. The CDR3 extends over 11 amino acids. In germline, CDR1 is SQVTM, CDR2 ANQGSEA. The CDR3 sequence is CSALTNYGYTF. The CDR3 DNA follows: TGCAGCGCCCTTACTAACTATGGCTACACCTTC.

The chain couples TRBV6-5 to TRBJ1-1; 7 bases fit TRBD1. The CDR3 sequence is 13 residues long. Germline V gives CDR1 MNHEY, CDR2 SVGAGI. V gave up 4 bases and J gave up 4 bases; unmatched junction bases: 3. CDR3 in amino acids: CASSSRQGTEAFF. The CDR3 DNA follows: TGTGCCAGCAGTTCCCGACAGGGCACTGAAGCTTTCTTT.

The chain joins TRBV5-1 to TRBJ1-1; D is ambiguous. CDR1 and CDR2 (germline): SGHRS, YFSETQ. The CDR3 runs to 15 residues. The V end was cut by 4 bases, the J end by 1 base, with 14 bases between. The CDR3 spells CASSPGIGENTEAFF. In DNA, the CDR3 is TGCGCCAGCAGCCCAGGCATTGGGGAGAACACTGAAGCTTTCTTT.

This chain uses TRBV5-5 with TRBJ1-4; TRBD1 matches at 10 bases. From germline, CDR1 is SGHKS and CDR2 YYEKEE (reference sequence). The CDR3 spans 15 residues. Trimming took 4 bases from V and 7 from J; bases not matched to a gene: 7. Here the CDR3 reads CASSTLTGGGEKLFF. The CDR3 nucleotides read TGTGCCAGCAGCACACTGACAGGGGGCGGTGAAAAACTGTTTTTT.

The chain has TRBV5-1 and TRBJ2-5; D might be TRBD1 or TRBD2, each matching 6 bases. The CDR3 is made up of 15 amino acids. CDR1 is SGHRS and CDR2 is YFSETQ in the germline V gene. The V and J ends lost 5 bases and 4 bases respectively, with 18 bases between them. Here the CDR3 reads CASSPPVGGGETQYF. The CDR3 DNA is TGCGCCAGCAGTCCCCCTGTAGGGGGAGGAGAGACCCAGTACTTC.

Here the CDR3 reads CASSLKGQRVPSQYF. The CDR3, as DNA: TGTGCCAGCAGCTTGAAGGGACAGCGGGTCCCTTCGCAGTACTTC. The chain joins TRBV11-1 to TRBJ2-7; possible D gene TRBD1, 7 bases. V lost 3 bases and J 9 bases, leaving 21 bases between the germline ends. CDR1 and CDR2 from the germline V gene are SGHAT and FQDESV (reference sequence). The CDR3 has 15 amino acids.

The V call is TRBV6-5, the J call TRBJ2-1, with 8 nucleotides matching TRBD1. The CDR3 contains 15 residues. The J segment lost 8 bases and the V segment lost 4 bases, leaving 10 bases of the junction unmatched. Germline loops: CDR1 MNHEY, CDR2 SVGAGI. CDR3 nucleotide sequence: TGTGCCAGCAGTTCCCCAGACAGGGGCTCGTATGAGCAGTTCTTC. It specifies CASSSPDRGSYEQFF.

This clone was detected a few times. V gene TRBV5-1 combines with J gene TRBJ2-5; 11 nucleotides align to TRBD1. J was trimmed by 4 bases and V by 5 bases; bases with no gene match: 4. The CDR3 length is 14 residues. Per the germline V gene, CDR1 is SGHRS and CDR2 is YFSETQ. In DNA, the CDR3 is TGCGCCAGCAGTTCCGGGACAGGGGGAGAGACCCAGTACTTC. Residues: CASSSGTGGETQYF.

This clone was detected once. This chain links TRBV19 with TRBJ2-4; a weak D match, TRBD1 (6 bases). Germline CDR1 LNHDA, CDR2 SQIVND (reference sequence). Trimming took 5 bases from V and 6 from J, leaving 14 bases between them. CDR3 size: 14 residues. In nucleotides, the CDR3 is TGTGCCAGTAGTGTAACGGGACAAGGAAACATTCAGTACTTC. This gives the protein CASSVTGQGNIQYF.

CDR3 DNA: TGTGCCAGCAGCGCTCGACCAAGCGGGTTTAGCAAAAACATTCAGTACTTC. Translation: CASSARPSGFSKNIQYF. This chain joins TRBV21-1 and TRBJ2-4; TRBD2 reflects the table's D call only, with no check against the DNA. TRBV21-1 is shown as a pseudogene. This CDR3 is 17 amino acids long.

The gene calls are TRBV11-2 and TRBJ1-5; 7 bases match TRBD1. The germline gives CDR1 SGHAT, CDR2 FQNNGV. V dropped 5 bases and J dropped 6; count of bases not matched to a gene: 4. The CDR3 totals 13 residues. CDR3 sequence: CASSTDRAQPQHF. The CDR3 nucleotides are TGTGCCAGCAGCACCGACAGGGCTCAGCCCCAGCATTTT.

This chain uses TRBV27 with TRBJ2-7; D is unresolved. Trimming took 6 bases from V and 1 from J, leaving 13 bases between them. Germline values: CDR1 MNHEY, CDR2 SMNVEV (reference sequence). The CDR3 totals 14 residues. The CDR3 is CASRRTGASYEQYF. The CDR3 DNA sequence: TGTGCCAGCAGGCGGACGGGTGCTTCCTACGAGCAGTACTTC.

This chain links TRBV5-1 with TRBJ1-1; D perhaps matches TRBD1 (5 bases). The CDR3 loop spans 12 amino acids. Germline V gives CDR1 SGHRS, CDR2 YFSETQ. The ends were cut back, 0 bases at V and 8 bases at J, with 8 bases in the middle. CDR3 protein: CASSLDGGEAFF. In nucleotides, the CDR3 is TGCGCCAGCAGCTTGGACGGGGGGGAAGCTTTCTTT.

The V gene is TRBV28, the J gene TRBJ2-2; 10 bases align to TRBD2. The CDR3 has 19 amino acids. J was trimmed by 3 bases and V by 3 bases; bases with no gene match: 13. Germline V CDR1 and CDR2: MDHEN, SYDVKM. CDR3 amino acids: CASSLRGVGSGGYTGELFF. As DNA, the CDR3 is TGTGCCAGCAGTTTGAGGGGAGTAGGTAGCGGGGGGTACACCGGGGAGCTGTTTTTT.

J is TRBJ1-1 and V is TRBV5-1, with D perhaps TRBD1 (5 bases). Germline CDR1 and CDR2: SGHRS and YFSETQ. This CDR3 has 13 amino acids. Trimming cost V 1 base and J 6 bases, with 10 bases left between them. The CDR3 loop is CASSLRGGAEAFF. The CDR3 nucleotides read TGCGCCAGCAGCTTGCGGGGGGGAGCTGAAGCTTTCTTT.

J is TRBJ2-2 and V is TRBV5-1; 10 bases are shared with TRBD2. This CDR3 comprises 17 residues. The V segment lost 1 base and the J segment 2 bases; nucleotides outside the gene matches: 5. Germline V CDR1 and CDR2: SGHRS, YFSETQ. Written as DNA, the CDR3 is TGCGCCAGCAGCTTGTTAGCGGGGGGTCTAAACACCGGGGAGCTGTTTTTT. Protein: CASSLLAGGLNTGELFF.

The CDR3 bases are TGCGCCAGCAGCTTGTTTAGTGCAACTAATGAAAAACTGTTTTTT. Translating gives CASSLFSATNEKLFF. The rearrangement links TRBV5-1 to TRBJ1-4; D remains unclear. This CDR3 has 15 amino acids. Germline assignment: CDR1 SGHRS and CDR2 YFSETQ. Trimming left V 1 base short and J 0 bases short, with 7 bases between.

The chain recombines TRBV5-1 with TRBJ1-2; TRBD1 matches 10 bases. The CDR3 runs 16 residues. Trimming took 1 base from V and 7 from J; bases not matched to a gene: 10. The germline V gene encodes CDR1 SGHRS and CDR2 YFSETQ. The CDR3 region is CASSLFGTGVGAGYTF. The CDR3 DNA is TGCGCCAGCAGCTTGTTCGGGACAGGGGTCGGTGCTGGCTACACCTTC.

J is TRBJ2-3 and V is TRBV4-2; either TRBD1 or TRBD2 may fit D (6 bases each). CDR1 LGHNA and CDR2 YNFKEQ come from the germline V gene. Trimming took 5 bases from V and 4 from J, leaving 19 bases between them. This CDR3 region has 16 residues. The CDR3 protein is CASSARVGGASDTQYF. CDR3 sequence (DNA): TGTGCCAGCAGCGCCCGGGTGGGGGGCGCATCAGATACGCAGTATTTT.

V gene TRBV28 combines with J gene TRBJ1-1; tentative D call: TRBD1 (5 bases). Germline CDR1 reads MDHEN; CDR2 reads SYDVKM. V lost 7 bases, J lost 6 bases, and 18 bases lay in between. The CDR3 spans 14 residues. CDR3 amino acids: CASTGSAGQPEAFF. The CDR3, as DNA: TGTGCCAGCACGGGGTCGGCAGGGCAGCCTGAAGCTTTCTTT.

V gene TRBV6-5 combines with J gene TRBJ2-1; D assignment may be TRBD1 or TRBD2 (6 bases each). CDR1 is MNHEY, CDR2 SVGAGI, per germline. Trimming shortened V by 6 bases and J by 9 bases, and 18 bases separated the two germline ends. CDR3 length: 14 amino acids. CDR3 nucleotides: TGTGCCAGCAGAGACGGGACACTAGCCACTGAGCAGTTCTTC. This gives the protein CASRDGTLATEQFF.

The V gene is TRBV7-9, the J gene TRBJ1-2, with 8 positions matching TRBD1. The CDR3 consists of 15 residues. Germline V CDR1 and CDR2: SEHNR, FQNEAQ (reference sequence). Trimming removed 4 bases from V and 0 bases from J; junction bases left unmatched: 4. The CDR3: CASSSWDRSNYGYTF. DNA of the CDR3: TGTGCCAGCAGCTCTTGGGACAGGTCTAACTATGGCTACACCTTC.

The V and J genes are TRBV6-5 and TRBJ2-3; 8 positions match TRBD2. Germline V CDR1 and CDR2: MNHEY, SVGAGI. The CDR3 is 14 amino acids. V lost 8 bases, J lost 1 base, and 5 bases stayed unmatched. The CDR3 sequence is CASRGSGGTDTQYF. In DNA form, the CDR3 reads TGTGCCAGCCGGGGTAGCGGGGGCACAGATACGCAGTATTTT.

J is TRBJ2-2 and V is TRBV5-1; D perhaps matches TRBD2 (5 bases). Germline lookup yields CDR1 SGHRS and CDR2 YFSETQ. Between the trimmed V and J ends, which lost 0 bases and 7 bases, there was a span of 10 bases. The CDR3 has 14 residues. This chain's CDR3 is CASSLERVYGELFF. The CDR3 DNA reads as TGCGCCAGCAGCTTGGAGAGGGTTTACGGGGAGCTGTTTTTT.

This chain uses TRBV5-1 with TRBJ2-7; 7 nucleotides agree with TRBD2. This CDR3 is built from 14 residues. Looked up from germline, CDR1 is SGHRS and CDR2 is YFSETQ. Trimming removed 8 bases from V and 4 bases from J; junction bases left unmatched: 12. The CDR3 protein is CASRPGGGEYEQYF. The CDR3 region has the DNA TGCGCCAGTCGCCCGGGGGGAGGAGAGTACGAGCAGTACTTC.